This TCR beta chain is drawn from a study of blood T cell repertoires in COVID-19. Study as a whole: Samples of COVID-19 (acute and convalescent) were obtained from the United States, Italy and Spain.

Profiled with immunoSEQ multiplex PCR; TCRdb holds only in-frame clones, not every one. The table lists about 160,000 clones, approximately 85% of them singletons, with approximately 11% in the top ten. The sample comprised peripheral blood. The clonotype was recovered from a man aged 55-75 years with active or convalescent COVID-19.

CDR3 protein: CASRTAGSDTQYF. The CDR3 DNA reads TGTGCCAGCAGAACCGCGGGGTCAGATACGCAGTATTTT. The chain links TRBV6-5 to TRBJ2-3; possible D gene TRBD2, 6 bases. The germline V and J ends were trimmed by 6 bases and 4 bases, with 11 bases remaining between them. Germline V lookup: CDR1 MNHEY, CDR2 SVGAGI. The CDR3 covers 13 residues.